This TCR beta chain was obtained from a study of identical twins. Findings of the study overall: Because invariant MAIT and iNKT cells could be present, zero-insertion analyses could be partly confounded.

With respect to this clonotype: Antigen specificity is unknown.

Template switching (which added a universal primer site) was used, and cDNA carried unique molecular identifiers. TCRdb reanalysed the 5' RACE reads using MiXCR and keeps one entry per CDR3 protein. The sample gives around 490,000 distinct CDR3 sequences, 15% of which show up once; roughly 0.43% is in the top ten. CDR1 ENHRY and CDR2 SYGVKD come from the germline V gene. V was pared by 3 bases and J by 4 bases, with 16 bases between. The length of the CDR3 is 16 residues. A further study also used this sample, focusing on yellow fever vaccine responses in identical twins.

The gene calls are TRBV10-3 and TRBJ2-1; D possibly corresponds to TRBD1 (6 bases). What was sequenced was CD4+ T cells sorted from blood. This sequence originates from a woman between 18 and 29 years old in good health. This chain's CDR3 is CAISDQRGTIYNEQFF. CDR3 nucleotide sequence: TGTGCCATCAGTGATCAAAGGGGGACAATATACAATGAGCAGTTCTTC.